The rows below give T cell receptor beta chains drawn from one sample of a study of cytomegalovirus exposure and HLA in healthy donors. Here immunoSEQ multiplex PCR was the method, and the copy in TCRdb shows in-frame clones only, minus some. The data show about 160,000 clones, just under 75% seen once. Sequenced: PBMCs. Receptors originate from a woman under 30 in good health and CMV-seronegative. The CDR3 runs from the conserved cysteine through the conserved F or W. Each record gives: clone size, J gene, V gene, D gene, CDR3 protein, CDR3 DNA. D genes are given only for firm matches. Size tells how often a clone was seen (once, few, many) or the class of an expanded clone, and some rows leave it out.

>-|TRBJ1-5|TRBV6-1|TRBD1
CASSAVTGGGNQPQHF
TGTGCCAGCAGTGCCGTTACAGGGGGCGGCAATCAGCCCCAGCATTTT
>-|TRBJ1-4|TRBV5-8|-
CASSAGQYNEKLFF
TGTGCCAGCAGCGCCGGACAGTATAATGAAAAACTGTTTTTT
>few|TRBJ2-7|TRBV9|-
CASSVGELYEQYF
TGTGCCAGCAGCGTAGGGGAGCTCTACGAGCAGTACTTC
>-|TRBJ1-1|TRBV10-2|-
CASRGGQNTEAFF
TGCGCCAGCAGGGGAGGTCAGAACACTGAAGCTTTCTTT
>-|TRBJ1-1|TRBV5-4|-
CASSLERFPTEAFF
TGTGCCAGCAGCTTGGAGCGGTTCCCCACTGAAGCTTTCTTT
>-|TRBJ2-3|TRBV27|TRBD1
CASRWTGTDTQYF
TGTGCCAGCAGGTGGACAGGAACAGATACGCAGTATTTT
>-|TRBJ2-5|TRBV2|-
CASRGESARQYF
TGTGCCAGCAGAGGAGAAAGTGCCCGCCAGTACTTC
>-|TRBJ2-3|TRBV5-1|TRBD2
CASSSRLAGPDTQYF
TGCGCCAGCAGCTCCCGACTAGCGGGGCCAGATACGCAGTATTTT
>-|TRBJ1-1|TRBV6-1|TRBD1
CASSEYRGSPGTEAFF
TGTGCCAGCAGTGAATACAGGGGGTCTCCTGGCACTGAAGCTTTCTTT
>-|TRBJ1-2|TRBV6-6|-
CASSYSNGGEYGYTF
TGTGCCAGCAGTTACTCGAACGGGGGGGAATATGGCTACACCTTC
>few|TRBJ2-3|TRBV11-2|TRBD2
CASSLEPSGRDTQYF
TGTGCCAGCAGCTTAGAACCTAGCGGGAGGGATACGCAGTATTTT
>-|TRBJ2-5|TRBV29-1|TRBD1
CSVGPGTGYQETQYF
TGCAGCGTTGGCCCCGGGACAGGATATCAAGAGACCCAGTACTTC
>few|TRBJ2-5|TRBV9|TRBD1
CASSLTATGLPETQYF
TGTGCCAGCAGCCTTACAGCGACAGGGCTCCCAGAGACCCAGTACTTC
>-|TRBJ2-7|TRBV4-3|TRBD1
CASSQGQGAYYEQYF
TGCGCCAGCAGCCAAGGACAGGGGGCCTACTACGAGCAGTACTTC
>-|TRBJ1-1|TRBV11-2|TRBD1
CASSLDEGALQMNTEAFF
TGTGCCAGCAGCTTAGATGAGGGGGCCCTACAAATGAACACTGAAGCTTTCTTT
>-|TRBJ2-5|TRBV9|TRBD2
CASSVGVSGGGQETQYF
TGTGCCAGCAGCGTAGGTGTGAGCGGGGGGGGGCAAGAGACCCAGTACTTC
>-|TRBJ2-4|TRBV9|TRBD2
CASSVAGGAKNIQYF
TGTGCCAGCAGCGTAGCGGGGGGAGCCAAAAACATTCAGTACTTC